The source of this TCR beta chain is a study of cytomegalovirus exposure and HLA in healthy donors. Study results and limitations: Cytomegalovirus association was listed for approximately 150 TCR beta chains. Presence/absence analyses supposed approximately even sequencing depth among donors.

The CDR3 loop spans 15 amino acids. With V trimmed by 1 base and J by 5 bases, 5 bases remained unmatched. CDR1 and CDR2 (germline): KGHSH, LQKENI. Donors showed nominal health when sampled, although they likely had unrecorded immune exposures. In the PCR, 60 Vbeta and 13 Jbeta primers were used. Sequencing was performed with immunoSEQ multiplex PCR; in TCRdb, only in-frame clones are kept and a portion is missing. In the table there are about 160,000 clones, around 80% of which are singletons. Of note for this clone: Antigen: not known.

This clonotype was obtained from a male donor in good health and CMV-seronegative. The chain couples TRBV18 to TRBJ2-4; 7 bases match TRBD2. The sample consisted of PBMCs. CDR3: CASSPRRGFENIQYF. The CDR3 bases are TGTGCCAGCTCACCACGGCGGGGGTTTGAAAACATTCAGTACTTC.